This TCR beta chain is drawn from a study of beta chain features in type 1 diabetes. Study at large: There was similarity between patients and healthy donors in age, gender and cell yields. Study results and caveats: Type 1 diabetes patients had TCRB CDR3s that were shorter (moderately but significantly so) in all four CD4+ subsets. The VDJ junctions of type 1 diabetes patients carried fewer insertions and more deletions. In comparison with healthy donors, patients had naive, central memory and Treg TCRB repertoires that appeared more similar.

The table lists this clone with a few counts. Its matching antigen is unknown. TCRB transcripts that were expressed got sequenced, as all of the isolated RNA had been reverse transcribed. The repertoire was sequenced with immunoSEQ multiplex PCR; TCRdb's copy has only in-frame clones and lacks some. The sample consists of 550,000 to 850,000 clones, around 15% of them appearing once. The germline CDR1 and CDR2 sequences are SGHDT and YYEEEE. V was pared by 4 bases and J by 6 bases, with 10 bases between. This CDR3 is built from 13 residues. The sequenced sample was naive CD4+ T cells from blood. The source is a man in his late teens or twenties with type 1 diabetes. V and J are TRBV5-6 and TRBJ2-2, with D hard to call. In DNA, the CDR3 is TGTGCCAGCAGCCTGCCGTGGTCCGGGGAGCTGTTTTTT. Translation: CASSLPWSGELFF.